This TCR beta chain was recorded in a study of shared clonotypes between healthy human individuals. Study outcomes and limitations: Naive subsets, compared against memory subsets, generally had larger estimated richness values. The study sampled only blood, and tissue repertoires likely differ.

Germline lookup yields CDR1 MDHEN and CDR2 SYDVKM. The CDR3 length is 16 residues. Losses at the gene ends were 7 bases for V and 0 bases for J; bases not matched to a gene: 12. Of note for this clone: As yet, its antigen is unknown.

CD45RO-negative, CCR7-selected cells formed the naive CD8 fraction, which excluded terminally differentiated effector memory CD45RA+ cells. This table comes from immunoSEQ multiplex PCR, and its TCRdb copy is limited to in-frame clones, with some not included. The sample has roughly 2.1 million clones, about 93% seen once. The sequence was obtained from a man younger than 35 in good health. Some clones in this sample may be carry-over from other donors' samples. Sequencing was performed on naive CD8+ T cells from PBMCs. The genes are TRBV28 and TRBJ2-7, with 7 bases identical to TRBD2. CDR3 amino acids: CASNGLAEVSSYEQYF. CDR3 sequence (DNA): TGTGCCAGCAACGGTCTAGCGGAGGTAAGCTCCTACGAGCAGTACTTC.